This is a list of T cell receptor beta chains from one sample in a study of T cells in Graves' hyperthyroidism and ophthalmopathy. TCRdb processed the multiplex PCR reads anew with MiXCR; each CDR3 protein has one entry. The top ten clones hold around 4.1% of a sample with approximately 610,000 distinct CDR3 sequences, roughly 15% of them seen once. The sequenced sample consisted of blood. The receptors stem from a woman between 40 and 50 years old with Graves' ophthalmopathy. CDR3s include the opening cysteine and the closing phenylalanine or tryptophan. The order of the fields is V gene, clone size, J gene, D gene, CDR3 protein, CDR3 DNA. A D gene is named only where the DNA matches it firmly. A clone size is listed for some rows: how often the clone was seen (once, few, many), or a class if it is expanded.

TRBV19	many	TRBJ2-2	NA	CASSADYTGELFF	TGTGCCAGTAGTGCGGACTACACCGGGGAGCTGTTTTTT
TRBV11-2	NA	TRBJ1-1	NA	CASSFEGVGTEAFF	TGTGCCAGCAGTTTCGAAGGGGTCGGGACTGAAGCTTTCTTT
TRBV4-2	many	TRBJ2-7	NA	CASSQAVGVGYEQYF	TGTGCCAGCAGCCAGGCGGTGGGGGTCGGATACGAGCAGTACTTC
TRBV20-1	many	TRBJ2-7	TRBD1	CSAGQAYEQYF	TGCAGTGCGGGACAGGCTTACGAGCAGTACTTC
TRBV20-1	NA	TRBJ2-7	NA	CSARVTKNEQYF	TGCAGTGCTAGGGTGACAAAGAACGAGCAGTACTTC
TRBV12-3/TRBV12-4	few	TRBJ1-1	TRBD1	CASSLGHTGGFVTEAFF	TGTGCCAGCAGTTTGGGTCACACAGGGGGCTTCGTCACTGAAGCTTTCTTT
TRBV4-2	many	TRBJ2-5	TRBD1	CASSQGASGGFETQYF	TGTGCCAGCAGCCAAGGGGCGTCAGGGGGCTTTGAGACCCAGTACTTC
TRBV6-1	many	TRBJ1-5	TRBD1	CASIHRIDRGDQPQHF	TGTGCCAGCATCCACAGGATAGACAGGGGTGATCAGCCCCAGCATTTT
TRBV28	medium-sized	TRBJ2-5	NA	CASTRSSGEWQETQYF	TGTGCCAGCACGAGGTCTTCAGGGGAATGGCAAGAGACCCAGTACTTC
TRBV4-1	few	TRBJ1-5	NA	CASSQDYRSNQPQHF	TGCGCCAGCAGCCAAGATTATCGCAGCAATCAGCCCCAGCATTTT
TRBV9	many	TRBJ1-2	NA	CASSVDGGFYGYTF	TGTGCCAGCAGCGTAGATGGGGGTTTCTATGGCTACACCTTC
TRBV27	many	TRBJ2-4	NA	CASRMDSSWGIQYF	TGTGCCAGCAGGATGGATTCCTCATGGGGCATTCAGTACTTC
TRBV18	many	TRBJ2-7	TRBD2	CASSPGGRISYEQYF	TGTGCCAGCTCACCGGGGGGGAGGATCTCCTACGAGCAGTACTTC
TRBV19	many	TRBJ1-1	NA	CASSREGRNTEAFF	TGTGCCAGTAGTCGGGAGGGGCGGAACACTGAAGCTTTCTTT
TRBV12-3/TRBV12-4	few	TRBJ1-5	TRBD1	CASSSTTGVSNQPQHF	TGTGCCAGCAGTTCCACTACAGGGGTGAGCAATCAGCCCCAGCATTTT
TRBV6-5	NA	TRBJ1-3	TRBD1	CASSFDPKTGTGNTIYF	TGTGCCAGCAGTTTCGACCCAAAGACAGGGACTGGAAACACCATATATTTT
TRBV4-3	NA	TRBJ2-2	TRBD1	CASSQEAGGSTGELFF	TGCGCCAGCAGCCAAGAGGCAGGGGGCAGCACCGGGGAGCTGTTTTTT
TRBV19	many	TRBJ1-1	TRBD1	CASSITGEGAEAFF	TGTGCCAGTAGTATAACAGGGGAAGGGGCTGAAGCTTTCTTT
TRBV18	many	TRBJ2-7	TRBD2	CASSSGAGGSYEQYF	TGTGCCAGCTCATCGGGAGCGGGAGGTTCTTACGAGCAGTACTTC
TRBV12-3/TRBV12-4	many	TRBJ2-7	TRBD1	CASSLGLGTGGPYEQYF	TGTGCCAGCAGTTTGGGCCTCGGGACAGGGGGACCCTACGAGCAGTACTTC
TRBV6-1	many	TRBJ1-2	TRBD1	CASRAPGQGNYGYTF	TGTGCCAGCAGAGCCCCGGGACAGGGGAACTATGGCTACACCTTC
TRBV20-1	many	TRBJ2-5	NA	CSAREVQGEETQYF	TGCAGTGCTAGAGAAGTGCAGGGTGAGGAGACCCAGTACTTC
TRBV12-3/TRBV12-4	many	TRBJ1-1	NA	CASNEGGEAFF	TGTGCCAGCAATGAAGGTGGGGAAGCTTTCTTT
TRBV5-1	NA	TRBJ1-5	NA	CASSLGGLVNQPQHF	TGCGCCAGCAGCTTGGGGGGGCTGGTCAATCAGCCCCAGCATTTT
TRBV12-3/TRBV12-4	NA	TRBJ2-1	NA	CASSLGSNEQFF	TGTGCCAGCAGTTTAGGTAGCAATGAGCAGTTCTTC
TRBV6-1	few	TRBJ2-7	TRBD1	CASRMTGGWEQYF	TGTGCCAGCAGGATGACAGGGGGCTGGGAGCAGTACTTC
TRBV24-1	few	TRBJ2-2	NA	CATSDSHTGELFF	TGTGCCACCAGTGATTCCCACACCGGGGAGCTGTTTTTT
TRBV24-1	many	TRBJ1-2	TRBD1	CATSALDRGVYDYTF	TGTGCCACCAGTGCTCTTGACAGGGGGGTCTATGACTACACCTTC
TRBV12-3/TRBV12-4	NA	TRBJ2-7	TRBD1	CASSSTQGARYEQYF	TGTGCCAGCAGTTCAACACAGGGGGCCCGCTACGAGCAGTACTTC
TRBV6-5	NA	TRBJ2-7	TRBD2	CASSNPLAGNYEQYF	TGTGCCAGCAGTAACCCCTTAGCGGGAAACTACGAGCAGTACTTC
TRBV2	many	TRBJ1-6	NA	CANQGVPYNSPLHF	TGTGCCAACCAGGGAGTTCCCTATAATTCACCCCTCCACTTT
TRBV3-1	NA	TRBJ2-7	NA	CASSQGTAPYEQYF	TGTGCCAGCAGCCAAGGGACAGCCCCCTACGAGCAGTACTTC
TRBV6-2/TRBV6-3	many	TRBJ1-5	NA	CASSSYRDQPQHF	TGTGCCAGCAGTTCGTACAGGGATCAGCCCCAGCATTTT
TRBV4-2	few	TRBJ2-2	TRBD2	CASSQGPGTSRSGELFF	TGTGCCAGCAGCCAAGGACCCGGGACTAGTCGGTCCGGGGAGCTGTTTTTT
TRBV20-1	many	TRBJ1-2	NA	CSALRGRDYGYTF	TGCAGTGCTCTACGGGGTCGTGACTATGGCTACACCTTC
TRBV6-1	many	TRBJ2-7	NA	CASVFGLPLYEQYF	TGTGCCAGCGTCTTTGGCCTACCCCTCTACGAGCAGTACTTC
TRBV28	many	TRBJ2-7	TRBD1	CASSGGTGAYEQYF	TGTGCCAGCAGTGGGGGGACAGGGGCCTACGAGCAGTACTTC
TRBV9	NA	TRBJ2-7	NA	CASSPHDDMDYEQYF	TGTGCCAGCAGCCCACACGACGACATGGACTACGAGCAGTACTTC
TRBV28	many	TRBJ1-5	TRBD1	CASQDRDSNQPQHF	TGTGCCAGCCAGGACAGGGATAGCAATCAGCCCCAGCATTTT
TRBV27	few	TRBJ1-6	TRBD1	CASSLPRTGNSPLHF	TGTGCCAGCAGTTTACCCCGGACAGGTAATTCACCCCTCCACTTT
TRBV28	many	TRBJ1-2	TRBD1	CASSSGQGEGYTF	TGTGCCAGCAGTTCGGGACAGGGGGAGGGCTACACCTTC
TRBV7-2	many	TRBJ2-5	NA	CASSETGGLPQKTQYF	TGTGCCAGCAGCGAGACAGGAGGACTCCCCCAAAAGACCCAGTACTTC
TRBV24-1	many	TRBJ2-2	NA	CATRSHKNTGELFF	TGTGCCACCAGGAGCCACAAGAACACCGGGGAGCTGTTTTTT
TRBV19	many	TRBJ1-1	NA	CASTPRLTEEGEVFF	TGTGCCAGTACCCCAAGGCTGACGGAGGAAGGAGAAGTTTTCTTT
TRBV12-3/TRBV12-4	NA	TRBJ1-1	NA	CASGSTDGGTEAFF	TGTGCCAGCGGTTCGACCGACGGAGGGACTGAAGCTTTCTTT
TRBV19	many	TRBJ1-5	TRBD1	CASSIVGTGYNQPQHF	TGTGCCAGTAGTATAGTCGGGACAGGATACAATCAGCCCCAGCATTTT
TRBV14	many	TRBJ1-1	NA	CASSQDPQGSAFF	TGTGCCAGCAGCCAAGATCCCCAGGGATCTGCTTTCTTT